The T cell receptor beta chain under discussion was sequenced for a study of blood T cell repertoires in COVID-19. Some clones are missing from TCRdb's copy, which holds only in-frame ones; the method was immunoSEQ multiplex PCR. In the table there are approximately 150,000 clones, about 86% of which are singletons. The germline V gene has CDR1 SNHLY and CDR2 FYNNEI. The V end lost 0 bases, the J end lost 4 bases, and 12 bases lay between the germline ends. The CDR3 is 15 residues long. The sample consisted of peripheral blood. The receptor's source is a woman between 50 and 59 years old with active or convalescent COVID-19. The chain recombines TRBV2 with TRBJ2-5; tentatively, D is TRBD2 (7 bases). DNA of the CDR3: TGTGCCAGCAGTGAAGCGGGGGGGCACCGAGAGACCCAGTACTTC. Its protein product is CASSEAGGHRETQYF.